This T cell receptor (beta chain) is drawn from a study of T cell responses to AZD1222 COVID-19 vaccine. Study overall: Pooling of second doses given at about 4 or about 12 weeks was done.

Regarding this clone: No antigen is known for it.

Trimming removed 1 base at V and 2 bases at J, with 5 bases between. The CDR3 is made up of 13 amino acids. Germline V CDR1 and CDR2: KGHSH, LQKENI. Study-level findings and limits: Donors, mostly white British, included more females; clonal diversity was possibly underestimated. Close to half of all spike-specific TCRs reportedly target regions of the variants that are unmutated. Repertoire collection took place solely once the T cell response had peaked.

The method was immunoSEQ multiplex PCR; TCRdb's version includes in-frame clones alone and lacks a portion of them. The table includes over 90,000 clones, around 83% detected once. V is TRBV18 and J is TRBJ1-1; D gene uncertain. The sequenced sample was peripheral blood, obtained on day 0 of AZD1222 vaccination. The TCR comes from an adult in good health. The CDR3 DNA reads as TGTGCCAGCTCACCACTTGACAACACTGAAGCTTTCTTT. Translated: CASSPLDNTEAFF.